The T cell receptor (beta chain) described here comes from a study of blood T cells in healthy people across ages. Germline V CDR1 and CDR2: MNHEY, SVGEGT. The CDR3 has 15 amino acids. V dropped 6 bases and J dropped 7; count of bases not matched to a gene: 13. Using a J-beta primer mix together with a sample-barcoded 5' primer, a second PCR was run for roughly 7 to 12 cycles. From the 5' RACE reads, TCRdb called clonotypes with MiXCR, one entry per CDR3 protein. The data contain about 830,000 distinct CDR3 sequences, approximately 65% of them singletons. The sample was blood. This receptor was taken from a young man in good health. The V and J genes are TRBV6-2 or TRBV6-3 and TRBJ2-3; 7 nucleotides agree with TRBD1. The CDR3, as DNA: TGTGCCAGCAGCTCCGGGACAGCCTTGAGTTATACGCAGTATTTT. It specifies CASSSGTALSYTQYF.